The 30 T cell receptor beta chains below come from one sample, sequenced in a study of blood T cell repertoires in COVID-19. Sequencing used immunoSEQ multiplex PCR; TCRdb keeps in-frame clones, though not all of them. The sample gives 190,000 or so clones, about nine tenths of which show up once; roughly 6.7% is in the top ten. Sample: peripheral blood. The source is a man aged 35 to 55 with acute or convalescent COVID-19.

The V call is TRBV6-1, the J call TRBJ1-5, with D perhaps TRBD1 (5 bases). Trimming removed 2 bases at V and 9 bases at J, with 14 bases between. This CDR3 contains 14 residues. The germline V gene has CDR1 MNHNS and CDR2 SASEGT. CDR3 sequence: CASSEWASGGPQHF. The CDR3 DNA sequence: TGTGCCAGCAGTGAATGGGCCTCCGGGGGGCCCCAGCATTTT.

This rearrangement joins TRBV5-4 to TRBJ2-3; 8 bases are a match to TRBD2. The CDR3 is 15 amino acids. The germline V gene has CDR1 SGHNT and CDR2 YYREEE (reference sequence). J was trimmed by 6 bases and V by 4 bases; bases with no gene match: 10. Here the CDR3 reads CASSTTSEIGDTQYF. For the CDR3, the DNA is TGTGCCAGCAGCACGACTAGCGAAATAGGGGATACGCAGTATTTT.

The rearrangement links TRBV19 to TRBJ2-2; 11 bases line up with TRBD1. After removal of 7 bases from V and 1 base from J, the junction contained 11 bases not matched to a gene. This CDR3 comprises 18 residues. The V gene's germline CDR1 is LNHDA and CDR2 SQIVND (reference sequence). The CDR3 DNA sequence: TGTGCCAGTAAATTGGGGACAGGGGGAGCCGGGAACACCGGGGAGCTGTTTTTT. Amino acids: CASKLGTGGAGNTGELFF. Using reference TRBV19 and TRBJ2-2 for the parts outside the CDR3, the full variable domain is DGGITQSPKYLFRKEGQNVTLSCEQNLNHDAMYWYRQDPGQGLRLIYYSQIVNDFQKGDIAEGYSVSREKKESFPLTVTSAQKNPTAFYLCASKLGTGGAGNTGELFFGEGSRLTVL.

The CDR3 DNA reads as TGTGCCAGCGCGACAGGATCCTACGAGCAGTACTTC. As protein: CASATGSYEQYF. V gene TRBV2 combines with J gene TRBJ2-7, with a weak D call TRBD1 (6 bases). In germline, CDR1 is SNHLY, CDR2 FYNNEI. The CDR3 totals 12 residues. Trimming shortened V by 8 bases and J by 1 base, and 9 bases separated the two germline ends.

The rearrangement joins TRBV18 to TRBJ2-1; D possibly corresponds to TRBD2 (7 bases). The CDR3 runs to 15 residues. V lost 0 bases to trimming and J lost 9 bases, with 15 bases between them. Germline V gene lookup returns CDR1 KGHSH and CDR2 LQKENI. In DNA, the CDR3 is TGTGCCAGCTCACCACCGGCAGGAAGGGGGGGTGAGCAGTTCTTC. Amino acids: CASSPPAGRGGEQFF.

The V call is TRBV4-1, the J call TRBJ2-7, with 11 nucleotides matching TRBD1. V dropped 1 base and J dropped 4; count of bases not matched to a gene: 18. Germline V gene sequence: CDR1 MGHRA, CDR2 YSYEKL. The CDR3 is made up of 20 amino acids. For the CDR3, the DNA is TGCGCCAGCAGCCAAGTTTCTACGAGCAAAGGGACAGGGGGACAGTACGAGCAGTACTTC. This gives the protein CASSQVSTSKGTGGQYEQYF.

The chain has TRBV5-1 and TRBJ2-7, with TRBD1 matching over 9 bases. There are 15 residues in the CDR3. CDR1 is SGHRS, CDR2 YFSETQ, per germline. V shed 4 bases and J 2 bases; nucleotides not matched to a gene: 7. CDR3 region: CASSITGTGTYEQYF. The CDR3 DNA reads as TGCGCCAGCAGCATTACCGGGACAGGGACCTACGAGCAGTACTTC.

The chain carries TRBV7-8 and TRBJ2-1; perhaps TRBD2 as D (7 bases). The V gene lost 1 base and the J gene lost 9 bases, with 13 bases spanning the gap. Germline V gene data show CDR1 as SGHVS and CDR2 as FQNEAQ. The length of the CDR3 is 14 residues. The CDR3 DNA sequence: TGTGCCAGCAGCTTAGTGGGGGGGGCGGCTGAGCAGTTCTTC. This encodes CASSLVGGAAEQFF.

The chain joins TRBV14 to TRBJ2-3; D not certain. The V and J ends lost 0 bases and 6 bases respectively, with 10 bases between them. The CDR3 is 14 amino acids. CDR1 is SGHDN and CDR2 is FVKESK in the germline V gene. CDR3: CASSQDALLDTQYF. For the CDR3, the DNA is TGTGCCAGCAGCCAAGACGCGTTGCTGGATACGCAGTATTTT.

V usage is TRBV5-4 and J usage is TRBJ2-3; D perhaps matches TRBD1 (6 bases). V dropped 0 bases and J dropped 0 bases, with 11 bases sitting between them. From germline, CDR1 is SGHNT and CDR2 YYREEE (reference sequence). The CDR3 is 16 amino acids. CDR3 coding DNA: TGTGCCAGCAGCTTGGGGGGGACACCTAGCACAGATACGCAGTATTTT. Amino acids: CASSLGGTPSTDTQYF.

This chain joins TRBV9 and TRBJ2-7, with 10 bases fitting TRBD2. The CDR3 totals 20 residues. V was pared by 4 bases and J by 0 bases, with 19 bases of the junction left unmatched. The germline V gene encodes CDR1 SGDLS and CDR2 YYNGEE. This chain's CDR3 is CASSPRGLAGVFTLSYEQYF. CDR3 nucleotides: TGTGCCAGCAGCCCGCGTGGGCTAGCGGGGGTCTTCACCCTCTCCTACGAGCAGTACTTC. Filled out from reference TRBV9 and TRBJ2-7, the complete variable domain reads DSGVTQTPKHLITATGQRVTLRCSPRSGDLSVYWYQQSLDQGLQFLIQYYNGEERAKGNILERFSAQQFPDLHSELNLSSLELGDSALYFCASSPRGLAGVFTLSYEQYFGPGTRLTVT.

The V call is TRBV5-4, the J call TRBJ2-3, with 10 bases that match TRBD2. This CDR3 has 16 amino acids. Trimming removed 0 bases from V and 6 bases from J; junction bases left unmatched: 7. The germline V gene encodes CDR1 SGHNT and CDR2 YYREEE (reference sequence). CDR3 sequence reads: CASSLAGGLAVDTQYF. The CDR3 nucleotides are TGTGCCAGCAGCTTGGCCGGTGGACTAGCGGTGGATACGCAGTATTTT.

V usage is TRBV4-3 and J usage is TRBJ2-7; 11 bases align to TRBD2. Looked up from germline, CDR1 is LGHNA and CDR2 is YSLEER. V was clipped by 0 bases and J by 3 bases; unmatched bases: 10. This CDR3 region has 18 residues. DNA of the CDR3: TGCGCCAGCAGCCAAGAAAGAATTAGCGGGGGGGCATACTACGAGCAGTACTTC. Translating gives CASSQERISGGAYYEQYF.

The V and J genes are TRBV27 and TRBJ2-1; the match to TRBD2 covers 7 bases. Germline V CDR1 and CDR2: MNHEY, SMNVEV (reference sequence). There are 17 residues in the CDR3. V shed 1 base and J 5 bases; nucleotides not matched to a gene: 11. CDR3 protein: CASSLYPLRGGDNEQFF. In DNA form, the CDR3 reads TGTGCCAGCAGTTTATACCCCTTGAGGGGAGGGGACAATGAGCAGTTCTTC.

J is TRBJ2-7 and V is TRBV5-1, with TRBD1 matching over 7 bases. This CDR3 contains 14 residues. Losses at the gene ends were 3 bases for V and 2 bases for J; bases not matched to a gene: 5. Germline CDR1 reads SGHRS; CDR2 reads YFSETQ. The chain's CDR3 is CASSSSRGTYEQYF. For the CDR3, the DNA is TGCGCCAGCAGCTCCTCCAGGGGGACCTACGAGCAGTACTTC.

This clone was recorded once. This chain uses TRBV10-2 with TRBJ1-1; D is uncertain. Trimming stripped 2 bases from V and 2 bases from J, with 3 bases between. Per germline, CDR1 WSHSY and CDR2 SAAADI. This CDR3 contains 12 residues. This CDR3 is CASSELNTEAFF. CDR3 DNA: TGCGCCAGCAGTGAGCTTAACACTGAAGCTTTCTTT.

This chain joins TRBV29-1 and TRBJ2-5, with a possible D match to TRBD1 (5 bases). The V end lost 3 bases, the J end lost 5 bases, and 13 bases lay between the germline ends. CDR3 length: 13 amino acids. In germline, CDR1 is SQVTM, CDR2 ANQGSEA. The CDR3 loop is CSVDVGAWETQYF. Here the CDR3 DNA reads TGCAGCGTTGACGTAGGGGCCTGGGAGACCCAGTACTTC.

This chain connects TRBV2 to TRBJ2-5; 7 positions match TRBD1. Germline CDR1 reads SNHLY; CDR2 reads FYNNEI. J lost 1 base, V lost 5 bases, and 4 bases had no gene match. The length of the CDR3 is 14 residues. The CDR3 loop reads CASSPRQGQETQYF. CDR3 DNA sequence: TGTGCCAGCAGTCCGCGACAGGGCCAAGAGACCCAGTACTTC.

This CDR3 reads CASSIRSGSYNEQFF. The DNA of the CDR3 is TGTGCCAGTAGTATTCGTAGCGGGTCCTACAATGAGCAGTTCTTC. This chain joins TRBV19 and TRBJ2-1, with 7 bases that match TRBD2. Per the germline V gene, CDR1 is LNHDA and CDR2 is SQIVND (reference sequence). The CDR3 is 15 amino acids. Germline trimming cut 3 bases from V and 1 base from J; bases unmatched to any gene: 3.

A few counts support this clone. The V call is TRBV2, the J call TRBJ2-6; D is undetermined. Trimming shortened V by 5 bases and J by 0 bases, and 5 bases separated the two germline ends. The CDR3 loop spans 14 amino acids. Germline-derived CDR1 and CDR2 are SNHLY and FYNNEI. The CDR3 nucleotides are TGTGCCAGCAGTTCCCACTCTGGGGCCAACGTCCTGACTTTC. Residues: CASSSHSGANVLTF.

The rearrangement uses TRBV2 and TRBJ2-3; 11 bases line up with TRBD1. The CDR3 loop spans 15 amino acids. The J segment lost 3 bases and the V segment lost 6 bases, leaving 5 bases of the junction unmatched. Germline V gives CDR1 SNHLY, CDR2 FYNNEI. The CDR3 DNA reads TGTGCCAGCAGACCCGGACAGGGGGCGACAGATACGCAGTATTTT. Its translation: CASRPGQGATDTQYF. The entire variable domain, with the rest obtained from reference TRBV2 and TRBJ2-3, is as follows: EPEVTQTPSHQVTQMGQEVILRCVPISNHLYFYWYRQILGQKVEFLVSFYNNEISEKSEIFDDQFSVERPDGSNFTLKIRSTKLEDSAMYFCASRPGQGATDTQYFGPGTRLTVL.

This clone was seen just once. CDR3 in amino acids: CASSFKQGAQPQHF. The CDR3 DNA reads TGTGCCAGCAGCTTCAAGCAGGGGGCACAGCCCCAGCATTTT. V gene TRBV7-2 combines with J gene TRBJ1-5; the match to TRBD1 covers 8 bases. Germline assignment: CDR1 SGHTA and CDR2 FQGNSA. Unmatched junction bases numbered 5, after V lost 3 bases and J lost 7 bases. The CDR3 consists of 14 residues.

There are a few counts of this clone. V gene TRBV28 combines with J gene TRBJ1-5; no firm D call. V lost 2 bases, J lost 4 bases, and 12 bases lay in between. The CDR3 length is 15 residues. CDR1 MDHEN and CDR2 SYDVKM come from the germline V gene. The CDR3 sequence: CASSLAPGRNQPQHF. The CDR3 DNA sequence: TGTGCCAGCAGTTTAGCCCCCGGGAGAAATCAGCCCCAGCATTTT. The whole variable domain, filled in from reference TRBV28 and TRBJ1-5, reads DVKVTQSSRYLVKRTGEKVFLECVQDMDHENMFWYRQDPGLGLRLIYFSYDVKMKEKGDIPEGYSVSREKKERFSLILESASTNQTSMYLCASSLAPGRNQPQHFGDGTRLSIL.

The genes are TRBV28 and TRBJ1-5; the D is unclear. The CDR3 covers 12 residues. The V end was cut by 8 bases, the J end by 2 bases, with 7 bases between. In germline, CDR1 is MDHEN, CDR2 SYDVKM. CDR3 bases: TGTGCCAGCGCCCCGGGCAATCAGCCCCAGCATTTT. Translating gives CASAPGNQPQHF.

The gene calls are TRBV7-2 and TRBJ1-4, with TRBD1 as a possible D gene (6 bases). This CDR3 contains 14 residues. Germline V lookup: CDR1 SGHTA, CDR2 FQGNSA. The V gene lost 8 bases and the J gene lost 7 bases, with 17 bases spanning the gap. Here the CDR3 DNA reads TGTGCCAGCGCAACCGGGACAACGGGTGAAAAACTGTTTTTT. Amino acids: CASATGTTGEKLFF.

The gene calls are TRBV28 and TRBJ2-4; TRBD1 might be the D (5 bases). Trimming shortened V by 4 bases and J by 15 bases, and 19 bases separated the two germline ends. The CDR3 covers 13 residues. Germline assignment: CDR1 MDHEN and CDR2 SYDVKM. The CDR3 DNA is TGTGCCAGCAGTTCCACCCCAGGGCTAGTATGGTACTTC. Residues: CASSSTPGLVWYF.

The genes are TRBV5-4 and TRBJ1-4, with 7 positions matching TRBD1. Looked up from germline, CDR1 is SGHNT and CDR2 is YYREEE (reference sequence). Trimming took 3 bases from V and 1 from J; bases not matched to a gene: 0. The CDR3 is made up of 14 amino acids. CDR3 loop: CASSSGGTNEKLFF. The DNA of the CDR3 is TGTGCCAGCAGCTCAGGGGGAACTAATGAAAAACTGTTTTTT.

This clone was observed once. Here the CDR3 DNA reads TGCGCCAGCAGCTTGGAGTCAGACAGCCTGGACACCTTC. Protein sequence: CASSLESDSLDTF. The J gene is TRBJ1-2, the V gene TRBV5-1; tentatively, D is TRBD1 (5 bases). The CDR3 is made up of 13 amino acids. Germline V lookup: CDR1 SGHRS, CDR2 YFSETQ. V lost 0 bases and J lost 12, with 15 bases in between.

The chain carries TRBV4-1 and TRBJ1-1; 8 bases line up with TRBD1. Trimming took 3 bases from V and 1 from J; bases not matched to a gene: 13. Germline-derived CDR1 and CDR2 are MGHRA and YSYEKL. The CDR3 covers 18 residues. In DNA, the CDR3 is TGCGCCAGCAGCCATGCCCACGGACAGGGTTTGTGGAACACTGAAGCTTTCTTT. This translates into CASSHAHGQGLWNTEAFF.

V is TRBV11-1 and J is TRBJ1-6; 8 bases agree with TRBD1. V lost 3 bases, J lost 8 bases, and 3 bases stayed unmatched. The CDR3 is 14 residues long. Germline V gene data show CDR1 as SGHAT and CDR2 as FQDESV (reference sequence). The CDR3 DNA reads as TGTGCCAGCAGCTTCGGACAGGGAGATTCACCCCTCCACTTT. Protein: CASSFGQGDSPLHF.